This TCR beta chain was recovered during a study of cytomegalovirus exposure and HLA in healthy donors. This clone has a handful of counts. The target antigen is unknown. At the DNA level, this CDR3 is encoded by other sequences in the same sample as well. The PCR used 60 Vbeta and 13 Jbeta primers. The method was immunoSEQ multiplex PCR; TCRdb's version includes in-frame clones alone and lacks a portion of them. The table lists some 170,000 clones, 82% of them singletons, with 1.5% in the top ten. Study observations and caveats: The sole available immune exposure information was CMV serostatus. As was reported, the HLA-A and HLA-B alleles of most subjects were accurately predicted from TCR beta sequences. Productive status was seen about 90% or about 30% of the time for most TCR beta V segments in an earlier analysis. HLA restriction was apparent for most CMV-associated TCR beta chains in a later analysis.

The CDR3 contains 12 residues. Trimming cost V 2 bases and J 4 bases, with 8 bases left between them. CDR1 is GTSNPN and CDR2 is SVGIG in the germline V gene (reference sequence). This receptor was taken from a girl aged 5-17 years in good health and CMV-seropositive. V is TRBV30 and J is TRBJ1-1; unclear D gene. Sequenced sample: PBMCs. CDR3 residues: CAWSPRATEAFF. CDR3 DNA: TGTGCCTGGAGTCCGCGGGCCACTGAAGCTTTCTTT.